A single sample is the source of the 29 T cell receptor beta chains below, sequenced in a study of control samples from healthy donors and cancer patients. Sequenced by immunoSEQ multiplex PCR; TCRdb stores in-frame clones only, minus some. The repertoire includes 120,000 or so clones, about 92% of them detected once, and around 1.6% sits in the top ten. Source material: PBMCs. These receptors were collected from a man aged 50-59 years with head and neck cancer.

This clone was seen just once. The rearrangement links TRBV2 to TRBJ2-1, with TRBD2 matching 8 bases. After removal of 0 bases from V and 7 bases from J, the junction contained 17 bases not matched to a gene. The CDR3 contains 19 residues. The V gene's germline CDR1 is SNHLY and CDR2 FYNNEI. This CDR3 reads CASSEAPPFGGGKKNEQFF. As DNA, the CDR3 is TGTGCCAGCAGTGAAGCTCCCCCATTCGGGGGGGGAAAGAAAAATGAGCAGTTCTTC. The full variable domain, completed using reference TRBV2 and TRBJ2-1, is EPEVTQTPSHQVTQMGQEVILRCVPISNHLYFYWYRQILGQKVEFLVSFYNNEISEKSEIFDDQFSVERPDGSNFTLKIRSTKLEDSAMYFCASSEAPPFGGGKKNEQFFGPGTRLTVL.

The table lists this clone with a count of one. The rearrangement uses TRBV7-9 and TRBJ2-7; 7 bases align to TRBD1. CDR3 length: 16 amino acids. The J segment lost 2 bases and the V segment lost 4 bases, leaving 11 bases of the junction unmatched. CDR1 is SEHNR and CDR2 is FQNEAQ in the germline V gene (reference sequence). In nucleotides, the CDR3 is TGTGCCAGCAGCTCGTGGAGTACAGGGGAGACCTACGAGCAGTACTTC. Protein sequence: CASSSWSTGETYEQYF.

This clone has only one observation. The chain carries TRBV6-5 and TRBJ2-1; D perhaps matches TRBD2 (7 bases). CDR3 length: 15 amino acids. Germline loops: CDR1 MNHEY, CDR2 SVGAGI. Trimming stripped 10 bases from V and 8 bases from J, with 24 bases between. The CDR3 spells CATLVRGGIGDEQFF. The DNA of the CDR3 is TGTGCCACCCTTGTAAGGGGGGGTATAGGGGATGAGCAGTTCTTC.

The chain has TRBV28 and TRBJ2-6, with TRBD2 as a possible D gene (6 bases). The CDR3 loop spans 15 amino acids. V was clipped by 2 bases and J by 1 base, with 6 bases between them. Germline CDR1 MDHEN, CDR2 SYDVKM. This CDR3 reads CASSLGGSGANVLTF. In nucleotides, the CDR3 is TGTGCCAGCAGTTTAGGAGGGTCTGGGGCCAACGTCCTGACTTTC.

The chain couples TRBV18 to TRBJ1-5, with D hard to call. Germline V CDR1 and CDR2: KGHSH, LQKENI. The germline V and J ends were trimmed by 2 bases and 6 bases, with 11 bases remaining between them. The CDR3 consists of 14 residues. The CDR3: CASSPSREGQPQHF. CDR3 in DNA: TGTGCCAGCTCACCATCCCGGGAAGGTCAGCCCCAGCATTTT.

This chain links TRBV28 with TRBJ2-2, with D perhaps matching TRBD2 (6 bases). The CDR3 loop spans 14 amino acids. V lost 6 bases, J lost 2 bases, and 10 bases lay in between. Germline CDR1 and CDR2: MDHEN and SYDVKM. The CDR3 DNA reads as TGTGCCAGCAGAGGCGGGGTAAACACCGGGGAGCTGTTTTTT. This sequence encodes CASRGGVNTGELFF.

The chain has TRBV18 and TRBJ1-2, with D possibly being TRBD1 (6 bases). CDR1 and CDR2 (germline): KGHSH, LQKENI. The CDR3 runs to 12 residues. Trimming left V 0 bases short and J 8 bases short, with 7 bases between. Written as DNA, the CDR3 is TGTGCCAGCTCACCACCGGACAGAGGCTACACCTTC. Protein product: CASSPPDRGYTF.

This clone was observed a single time. V usage is TRBV18 and J usage is TRBJ2-5; a weak D match, TRBD2 (5 bases). Germline V gene lookup returns CDR1 KGHSH and CDR2 LQKENI. The V end was cut by 3 bases, the J end by 5 bases, with 10 bases between. The CDR3 is made up of 13 amino acids. CDR3: CASSPGKDETQYF. In nucleotides, the CDR3 is TGTGCCAGCTCACCCGGGAAAGATGAGACCCAGTACTTC. The entire variable domain, with the rest obtained from reference TRBV18 and TRBJ2-5, is as follows: NAGVMQNPRHLVRRRGQEARLRCSPMKGHSHVYWYRQLPEEGLKFMVYLQKENIIDESGMPKERFSAEFPKEGPSILRIQQVVRGDSAAYFCASSPGKDETQYFGPGTRLLVL.

As concerns this clone: The sample contains more than one DNA sequence encoding this CDR3. The chain carries TRBV12-3 or TRBV12-4 and TRBJ1-1; D remains ambiguous. V shed 3 bases and J shed 1 base, with 6 bases lying between them. The CDR3 has 13 amino acids. For the CDR3, the DNA is TGTGCCAGCAGTTTTGGGAGGAACACTGAAGCTTTCTTT. Protein: CASSFGRNTEAFF.

Concerning this clone itself: One end of the junction does not line up with germline, which may come from a read error. The chain has TRBV5-5 and TRBJ2-2; D is unclear. The CDR3 runs to 13 residues. Germline loops: CDR1 SGHKS, CDR2 YYEKEE (reference sequence). The CDR3 spells CASSLDDTAELFF. The CDR3 coding sequence is TGTGCCAGCAGCTTGGACGATACCGCGGAGCTGTTTTTT. The full variable domain, in which reference TRBV5-5 and TRBJ2-2 provide the parts outside the CDR3, is DAGVTQSPTHLIKTRGQQVTLRCSPISGHKSVSWYQQVLGQGPQFIFQYYEKEERGRGNFPDRFSARQFPNYSSELNVNALLLGDSALYLCASSLDDTAELFFGEGSRLTVL.

V gene TRBV3-1 (or the pseudogene TRBV3-2) combines with J gene TRBJ1-6; D is uncertain. Germline V gene lookup returns CDR1 LGHDT and CDR2 YNNKEL (reference sequence). The CDR3 contains 13 residues. Deletions cut 2 bases from V and 9 bases from J, with 8 bases between. DNA for the CDR3: TGTGCCAGCAGCCAATGGACCTCTTCACCCCTCCACTTT. It yields the protein CASSQWTSSPLHF.

J is TRBJ2-5 and V is TRBV7-3, with D unclear. Germline assignment: CDR1 SGHTA and CDR2 FQGTGA. Trimming removed 6 bases at V and 4 bases at J, with 12 bases between. CDR3 length: 13 residues. The CDR3 sequence is CASSFASGETQYF. Here the CDR3 DNA reads TGTGCCAGCAGTTTTGCCTCCGGAGAGACCCAGTACTTC.

The J gene is TRBJ2-7, the V gene TRBV12-5; 7 bases align to TRBD1. V shed 1 base, J shed 3 bases, and the junction held 3 bases outside the gene matches. The CDR3 consists of 14 residues. The germline V gene has CDR1 LGHNT and CDR2 FRNRAP. The chain's CDR3 is CASGLGQGRYEQYF. The DNA of the CDR3 is TGTGCTAGTGGTTTGGGACAGGGCCGCTACGAGCAGTACTTC. Together with reference TRBV12-5 and TRBJ2-7, the CDR3 gives the full variable domain: DARVTQTPRHKVTEMGQEVTMRCQPILGHNTVFWYRQTMMQGLELLAYFRNRAPLDDSGMPKDRFSAEMPDATLATLKIQPSEPRDSAVYFCASGLGQGRYEQYFGPGTRLTVT.

V is TRBV5-4 and J is TRBJ2-2; possibly TRBD1 for D (5 bases). This CDR3 is 15 amino acids long. CDR1 and CDR2 from the germline V gene are SGHNT and YYREEE (reference sequence). Between the trimmed V and J ends, which lost 0 bases and 5 bases, there was a span of 11 bases. The CDR3 loop reads CASSLEQGRTGELFF. Here the CDR3 DNA reads TGTGCCAGCAGCTTGGAGCAGGGTAGGACCGGGGAGCTGTTTTTT.

This rearrangement joins TRBV27 to TRBJ1-1, with 9 nucleotides matching TRBD1. Trimming removed 6 bases from V and 4 bases from J; junction bases left unmatched: 6. Germline-derived CDR1 and CDR2 are MNHEY and SMNVEV (reference sequence). The CDR3 totals 14 residues. CDR3 sequence reads: CASRPATGGTEAFF. CDR3 bases: TGTGCCAGCAGACCCGCGACAGGGGGCACTGAAGCTTTCTTT.

This clone was recorded only once. The chain has TRBV13 and TRBJ1-4; D is ambiguous. The CDR3 is 15 amino acids. The V gene's germline CDR1 is PRHDT and CDR2 FYEKMQ (reference sequence). Trimming took off 5 bases at V and 0 bases at J, with 10 bases between the two ends. CDR3 coding DNA: TGTGCCAGCAGCCGGACCCTTGCAACTAATGAAAAACTGTTTTTT. Translated: CASSRTLATNEKLFF.

The chain combines TRBV4-3 with TRBJ1-2, with TRBD1 as a possible D gene (5 bases). Germline CDR1 LGHNA, CDR2 YSLEER. Trimming cost V 2 bases and J 3 bases, with 22 bases left between them. This CDR3 comprises 18 residues. The CDR3 DNA is TGCGCCAGCAGCCAACCGGGGGTGGGAGGGGCCGCGGACTATGGCTACACCTTC. It translates to CASSQPGVGGAADYGYTF.

The chain recombines TRBV5-4 with TRBJ2-7, with D perhaps assigned TRBD1 or TRBD2 (6 bases each). Germline V gene sequence: CDR1 SGHNT, CDR2 YYREEE (reference sequence). This CDR3 is 14 amino acids long. V gave up 4 bases and J gave up 0 bases, with 11 bases separating them. The CDR3 region is CASSGGGFSYEQYF. The CDR3 coding sequence is TGTGCCAGCAGCGGAGGGGGGTTCTCCTACGAGCAGTACTTC.

CDR3 DNA: TGCGCCAGCAGCTCAAGACCGGGACAGCTATACGAGCAGTACTTC. Amino acid sequence: CASSSRPGQLYEQYF. The V call is TRBV5-1, the J call TRBJ2-7, with 7 bases fitting TRBD1. The CDR3 spans 15 residues. CDR1 SGHRS and CDR2 YFSETQ come from the germline V gene. V was clipped by 3 bases and J by 4 bases; unmatched bases: 10. The whole variable domain, remainder taken from reference TRBV5-1 and TRBJ2-7, is KAGVTQTPRYLIKTRGQQVTLSCSPISGHRSVSWYQQTPGQGLQFLFEYFSETQRNKGNFPGRFSGRQFSNSRSEMNVSTLELGDSALYLCASSSRPGQLYEQYFGPGTRLTVT.

V gene TRBV5-1 combines with J gene TRBJ2-2; 10 bases are a match to TRBD2. Germline values: CDR1 SGHRS, CDR2 YFSETQ. The CDR3 sequence is 16 residues long. After removal of 0 bases from V and 6 bases from J, the junction contained 5 bases not matched to a gene. The CDR3 DNA sequence: TGCGCCAGCAGCTTGGCTGGAGCGGGGGGGCCCGGGGAGCTGTTTTTT. Its protein product is CASSLAGAGGPGELFF.

The chain combines TRBV7-2 with TRBJ1-6; TRBD1 is a possible D gene (6 bases). The ends were cut back, 1 base at V and 10 bases at J, with 17 bases in the middle. The V gene's germline CDR1 is SGHTA and CDR2 FQGNSA. This CDR3 has 16 amino acids. For the CDR3, the DNA is TGTGCCAGCAGCTTAGTCTCAGGGGAAGTTGGGTCACCCCTCCACTTT. Translated: CASSLVSGEVGSPLHF.

This clone was seen just once. Here the CDR3 DNA reads TGTGCCTGGAGCCCTACAGGGGGCGGTGAAAAACTGTTTTTT. Residues: CAWSPTGGGEKLFF. The chain joins TRBV30 to TRBJ1-4; TRBD1 matches at 9 bases. CDR1 and CDR2 (germline): GTSNPN, SVGIG (reference sequence). CDR3 length equals 14 residues. V lost 3 bases to trimming and J lost 7 bases; unmatched junction nucleotides: 6.

The sample holds one count of this clone. The chain combines TRBV2 with TRBJ2-7, with 7 bases that match TRBD2. This CDR3 has 14 residues. Germline CDR1 reads SNHLY; CDR2 reads FYNNEI. J gave up 0 bases and V 7 bases, and 6 bases lay outside the gene matches. CDR3 sequence (DNA): TGTGCCAGCACCTGGCGGGGGAGCTCCTACGAGCAGTACTTC. The encoded protein is CASTWRGSSYEQYF.

This chain links TRBV30 with TRBJ1-5; tentative D call: TRBD1 (5 bases). Germline CDR1 reads GTSNPN; CDR2 reads SVGIG (reference sequence). There are 17 residues in the CDR3. The V end was cut by 0 bases, the J end by 0 bases, with 15 bases between. The DNA of the CDR3 is TGTGCCTGGAGTGTACGATCTCTGGACATTAGCAATCAGCCCCAGCATTTT. This gives the protein CAWSVRSLDISNQPQHF.

The chain recombines TRBV13 with TRBJ2-7, with 8 bases aligning to TRBD1. This CDR3 region has 17 residues. Losses at the gene ends were 1 base for V and 7 bases for J; bases not matched to a gene: 15. Germline values: CDR1 PRHDT, CDR2 FYEKMQ (reference sequence). Here the CDR3 reads CASSLESRDRTRGEQYF. The DNA for the CDR3 is TGTGCCAGCAGCTTAGAGTCCCGGGACAGGACCCGAGGAGAGCAGTACTTC.

The gene calls are TRBV30 and TRBJ1-1, with D perhaps matching TRBD1 (6 bases). Trimming shortened V by 2 bases and J by 8 bases, and 15 bases separated the two germline ends. Germline CDR1 GTSNPN, CDR2 SVGIG (reference sequence). The CDR3 is 13 residues long. The CDR3 DNA reads as TGTGCCTGGAGTCAGGGGCCAACTCTAGAAGCTTTCTTT. Translation: CAWSQGPTLEAFF. Filled out from reference TRBV30 and TRBJ1-1, the complete variable domain reads SQTIHQWPATLVQPVGSPLSLECTVEGTSNPNLYWYRQAAGRGLQLLFYSVGIGQISSEVPQNLSASRPQDRQFILSSKKLLLSDSGFYLCAWSQGPTLEAFFGQGTRLTVV.

The genes are TRBV6-1 and TRBJ2-5; maybe TRBD1 (5 bases). V lost 2 bases and J 4 bases, leaving 14 bases between the germline ends. CDR1 and CDR2 (germline): MNHNS, SASEGT. This CDR3 region has 15 residues. This CDR3 reads CASSERPGQGETQYF. CDR3 in DNA: TGTGCCAGCAGTGAAAGACCAGGGCAGGGAGAGACCCAGTACTTC.

V and J are TRBV18 and TRBJ1-6, with D perhaps matching TRBD1 (5 bases). Looked up from germline, CDR1 is KGHSH and CDR2 is LQKENI. This CDR3 has 14 residues. Trimming pared 2 bases from V and 8 bases from J, leaving 10 bases between. The CDR3 DNA reads as TGTGCCAGCTCACCAGGGGGATCGGATTCACCCCTCCACTTT. Translated, it gives CASSPGGSDSPLHF. The full variable domain, with the rest looked up from reference TRBV18 and TRBJ1-6, is NAGVMQNPRHLVRRRGQEARLRCSPMKGHSHVYWYRQLPEEGLKFMVYLQKENIIDESGMPKERFSAEFPKEGPSILRIQQVVRGDSAAYFCASSPGGSDSPLHFGNGTRLTVT.

The chain couples TRBV24-1 to TRBJ2-2; maybe TRBD1 (6 bases). With 3 bases removed from V and 7 bases from J, the gap between germline ends came to 8 bases. The CDR3 runs to 13 residues. Germline V gene data show CDR1 as KGHDR and CDR2 as SFDVKD. The CDR3 sequence: CATSDEDSGELFF. CDR3 DNA sequence: TGTGCCACCAGTGATGAGGACAGCGGGGAGCTGTTTTTT.